Sequencing of this TCR beta chain was carried out in a study of T cell changes during pregnancy in multiple sclerosis. Trimming left V 5 bases short and J 3 bases short, with 8 bases between. The CDR3 is 13 amino acids. Per the germline V gene, CDR1 is MNHEY and CDR2 is SMNVEV (reference sequence). Sequencing used immunoSEQ multiplex PCR; TCRdb keeps in-frame clones, though not all of them. The top ten hold about 1.5% of the sample, which has approximately 110,000 clones, around nine tenths seen once. This TCR came from a female donor with multiple sclerosis, enrolled in a pregnancy study. This sequence joins TRBV27 and TRBJ1-5; D uncertain. Sequences were derived from peripheral blood, sampled in the third trimester of pregnancy. The CDR3 is CASSPGYNQPQHF. The CDR3 DNA sequence: TGTGCCAGCAGTCCGGGATACAATCAGCCCCAGCATTTT.